This passage covers 17 T cell receptor beta chains from one sample sequenced in a study of STAT5B mutations in CD4+ large granular lymphocyte leukemia. Clones were read by immunoSEQ multiplex PCR, and TCRdb kept only the in-frame ones, dropping some. The sample has roughly 46,000 clones, roughly 80% seen once. The specimen was CD4+ T cells from blood buffy coats. The receptors stem from a human donor in good health.

This clone came up once. The CDR3 region is CASSLSPRGWETQYF. The CDR3 DNA is TGTGCCAGCAGTTTAAGTCCCAGGGGATGGGAGACCCAGTACTTC. The rearrangement uses TRBV27 and TRBJ2-5; TRBD1 might be the D (6 bases). This CDR3 contains 15 residues. V lost 2 bases and J 5 bases, leaving 15 bases between the germline ends. Germline V gene sequence: CDR1 MNHEY, CDR2 SMNVEV (reference sequence).

This chain links TRBV18 with TRBJ1-1, with TRBD1 matching 8 bases. Trimming cost V 5 bases and J 0 bases; bases outside gene matches: 11. CDR1 and CDR2 (germline): KGHSH, LQKENI. The CDR3 consists of 17 residues. The CDR3 is CASSSYRTGSLNTEAFF. DNA of the CDR3: TGTGCCAGCTCATCATACCGGACAGGGAGTCTGAACACTGAAGCTTTCTTT.

This chain uses TRBV30 with TRBJ1-1; D is possibly TRBD1 (5 bases). Germline V gene lookup returns CDR1 GTSNPN and CDR2 SVGIG (reference sequence). The germline V and J ends were trimmed by 4 bases and 3 bases, with 15 bases remaining between them. The CDR3 spans 14 residues. The CDR3 sequence: CAWNRETRDTEAFF. The CDR3 DNA reads TGTGCCTGGAATCGGGAAACCAGGGACACTGAAGCTTTCTTT. Full variable domain (rest looked up from reference TRBV30 and TRBJ1-1): SQTIHQWPATLVQPVGSPLSLECTVEGTSNPNLYWYRQAAGRGLQLLFYSVGIGQISSEVPQNLSASRPQDRQFILSSKKLLLSDSGFYLCAWNRETRDTEAFFGQGTRLTVV.

The table lists this clone with a few counts. CDR3 coding DNA: TGTGCCTGGAGTGTAAACACTGAAGCTTTCTTT. Encoded protein: CAWSVNTEAFF. The J gene is TRBJ1-1, the V gene TRBV30; D is undetermined. The CDR3 has 11 amino acids. V lost 0 bases, J lost 2 bases, and 1 base lay in between. Germline CDR1 and CDR2: GTSNPN and SVGIG (reference sequence).

The V and J genes are TRBV6-5 and TRBJ2-1, with D possibly TRBD2 on 7 matching bases. The ends were cut back, 0 bases at V and 9 bases at J, with 12 bases in the middle. CDR1 MNHEY and CDR2 SVGAGI come from the germline V gene. There are 14 residues in the CDR3. CDR3 sequence (DNA): TGTGCCAGCAGTTACTCGGGGGGGGCCGGTGAGCAGTTCTTC. This codes for CASSYSGGAGEQFF.

The V and J genes are TRBV4-1 and TRBJ1-4; 9 bases map to TRBD1. The CDR3 loop spans 16 amino acids. Germline CDR1 is MGHRA and CDR2 is YSYEKL. V shed 4 bases, J shed 2 bases, and the junction held 5 bases outside the gene matches. The CDR3 DNA sequence: TGCGCCAGCAGCCCTGGGGACAGGGCGACTAATGAAAAACTGTTTTTT. It translates to CASSPGDRATNEKLFF.

The genes are TRBV11-2 and TRBJ2-1, with a weak D call TRBD2 (6 bases). CDR3 size: 15 residues. The germline V gene has CDR1 SGHAT and CDR2 FQNNGV. V was shortened by 1 base and J by 7 bases, with 14 bases between the two germline ends. The CDR3 nucleotides read TGTGCCAGCAGCTTAGTGGGGACTCCGAGGAATGAGCAGTTCTTC. The encoded protein is CASSLVGTPRNEQFF.

Notes on this clone: A junction end diverges from the germline sequence, so it may reflect a read error. CDR3 residues: CASSITREETQYF. CDR3 bases: TGTGCCAGCAGCATAACTAGGGAAGAGACCCAGTACTTC. The J gene is TRBJ2-5, the V gene TRBV7-3; tentative D call: TRBD2 (5 bases). Germline CDR1 reads SGHTA; CDR2 reads FQGTGA. CDR3 length: 13 amino acids.

The J gene is TRBJ1-2, the V gene TRBV30; unclear D gene. The CDR3 length is 13 residues. V was pared by 2 bases and J by 7 bases, with 14 bases between. In germline, CDR1 is GTSNPN, CDR2 SVGIG (reference sequence). CDR3: CAWSSDLLVGYTF. For the CDR3, the DNA is TGTGCCTGGAGTTCCGACCTGTTGGTTGGCTACACCTTC.

The V gene is TRBV4-1, the J gene TRBJ2-7; 9 bases agree with TRBD1. The CDR3 sequence is 14 residues long. The V segment lost 5 bases and the J segment 2 bases; nucleotides outside the gene matches: 4. Germline CDR1 and CDR2: MGHRA and YSYEKL. The CDR3 coding sequence is TGCGCCAGCAGCGGCCGGGACAGGGCCTACGAGCAGTACTTC. Translating it yields CASSGRDRAYEQYF.

This chain connects TRBV4-1 to TRBJ2-7; 8 nucleotides match TRBD1. The CDR3 loop spans 15 amino acids. V dropped 1 base and J dropped 3; count of bases not matched to a gene: 5. Germline assignment: CDR1 MGHRA and CDR2 YSYEKL. The CDR3 here is CASSQATGAFYEQYF. CDR3 coding DNA: TGCGCCAGCAGCCAAGCGACAGGGGCATTCTACGAGCAGTACTTC.

J is TRBJ1-2 and V is TRBV18; D is unresolved. CDR1 is KGHSH, CDR2 LQKENI, per germline. The CDR3 sequence is 13 residues long. V was trimmed by 6 bases and J by 4 bases, leaving 12 bases between them. CDR3 in DNA: TGTGCCAGCTCTCGGACCCCGGCCTATGGCTACACCTTC. Protein: CASSRTPAYGYTF.

The CDR3 is CAWRHIDRTNTEAFF. The DNA for the CDR3 is TGTGCCTGGAGGCACATTGACAGGACGAACACTGAAGCTTTCTTT. J is TRBJ1-1 and V is TRBV30; D perhaps matches TRBD1 (6 bases). V was shortened by 3 bases and J by 1 base, with 15 bases between the two germline ends. Germline assignment: CDR1 GTSNPN and CDR2 SVGIG (reference sequence). The CDR3 is 15 residues long.

The chain joins TRBV11-3 to TRBJ2-5; 8 positions agree with TRBD2. V lost 7 bases to trimming and J lost 5 bases; unmatched junction nucleotides: 21. Germline CDR1 and CDR2: SGHNT and YENEEA. The CDR3 runs 18 residues. In nucleotides, the CDR3 is TGTGCCAGCACCTCGGGTGGCGGGAGGACCGGTTGGGCTGAGACCCAGTACTTC. This sequence encodes CASTSGGGRTGWAETQYF.

The V call is TRBV4-1, the J call TRBJ1-3; D possibly corresponds to TRBD1 (6 bases). This CDR3 region has 15 residues. Germline V gene lookup returns CDR1 MGHRA and CDR2 YSYEKL. Trimming shortened V by 2 bases and J by 2 bases, and 10 bases separated the two germline ends. The CDR3 region has the DNA TGCGCCAGCAGCCAAATTAACAGGGCTGGAAACACCATATATTTT. Translation: CASSQINRAGNTIYF.

The gene calls are TRBV2 and TRBJ2-7; 9 positions match TRBD1. Germline CDR1 reads SNHLY; CDR2 reads FYNNEI. CDR3 length: 14 amino acids. With 7 bases clipped from V and 4 bases from J, the junction kept 8 bases outside the gene matches. The CDR3 DNA sequence: TGTGCCAGCATGAAGGACAGGGGTTCGTACGAGCAGTACTTC. Its protein product is CASMKDRGSYEQYF. The full variable domain, rest sourced from reference TRBV2 and TRBJ2-7, is EPEVTQTPSHQVTQMGQEVILRCVPISNHLYFYWYRQILGQKVEFLVSFYNNEISEKSEIFDDQFSVERPDGSNFTLKIRSTKLEDSAMYFCASMKDRGSYEQYFGPGTRLTVT.

The genes are TRBV7-9 and TRBJ2-7, with D possibly called TRBD1 or TRBD2 (6 bases each). The V gene lost 0 bases and the J gene lost 3 bases, with 12 bases spanning the gap. Per the germline V gene, CDR1 is SEHNR and CDR2 is FQNEAQ (reference sequence). The CDR3 runs to 15 residues. The CDR3 is CASSLALGGSYEQYF. CDR3 DNA sequence: TGTGCCAGCAGCTTAGCGCTGGGGGGCAGCTACGAGCAGTACTTC.